This TCR beta chain derives from a study of Ad26.COV2.S vaccination and SARS-CoV-2 variants. In the study overall: Participants got Ad26.COV2.S intramuscularly, once or twice 56 days apart. Findings and caveats of the study: Vaccinees showed greater spike-specific TCR breadth than placebo recipients.

Treatment given: some 19 received Ad26.COV2.S at low or high dose, single or two shots; about five received placebo; per-sample allocation not given. Vaccine and placebo recipients were sampled on day 63 after the first injection. Adults aged 18-55 years in Boston included the donor. This CDR3 comprises 16 residues. Germline values: CDR1 SGHRS, CDR2 YFSETQ. Comment on this clone: Its antigen is undetermined. One end of the junction varies from germline; a read error may be responsible.

The assay was immunoSEQ multiplex PCR, and TCRdb's table has in-frame clones only and misses some. Counted here are 330,000 or so clones, around 90% occurring once; the ten biggest clones make up 5.5%. The chain couples TRBV5-1 to TRBJ2-1; unclear D gene. This receptor was taken from a person between 18 and 59 years old who received the Ad26.COV2.S COVID-19 vaccine or a placebo. Material: peripheral blood, obtained in a trial of Ad26.COV2.S vaccine versus placebo. DNA for the CDR3: TGCGCCAGCAGTTTGGGTCCTCTGGGCTCCTACAATGAGCAGTTCTTC. It translates to CASSLGPLGSYNEQFF.